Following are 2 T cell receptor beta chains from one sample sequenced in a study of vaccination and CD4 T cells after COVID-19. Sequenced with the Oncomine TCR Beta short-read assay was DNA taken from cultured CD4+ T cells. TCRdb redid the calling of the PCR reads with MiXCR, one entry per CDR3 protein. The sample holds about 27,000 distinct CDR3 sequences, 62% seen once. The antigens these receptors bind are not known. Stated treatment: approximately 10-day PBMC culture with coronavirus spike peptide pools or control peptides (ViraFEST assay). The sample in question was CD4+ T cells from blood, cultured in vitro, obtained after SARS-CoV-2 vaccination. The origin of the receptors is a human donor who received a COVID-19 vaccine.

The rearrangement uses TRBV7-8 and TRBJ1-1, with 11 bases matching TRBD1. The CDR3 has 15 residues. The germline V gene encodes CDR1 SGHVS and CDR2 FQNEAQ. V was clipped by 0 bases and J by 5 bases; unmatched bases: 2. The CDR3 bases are TGTGCCAGCAGCTTAGCGGGGACAGGGGGAACTGAAGCTTTCTTT. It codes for CASSLAGTGGTEAFF. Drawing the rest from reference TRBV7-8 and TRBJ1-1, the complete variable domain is GAGVSQSPRYKVAKRGQDVALRCDPISGHVSLFWYQQALGQGPEFLTYFQNEAQLDKSGLPSDRFFAERPEGSVSTLKIQRTQQEDSAVYLCASSLAGTGGTEAFFGQGTRLTVV.

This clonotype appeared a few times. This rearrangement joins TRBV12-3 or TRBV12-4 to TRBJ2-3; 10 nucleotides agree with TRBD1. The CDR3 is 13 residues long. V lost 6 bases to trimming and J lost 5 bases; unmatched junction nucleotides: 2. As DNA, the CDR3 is TGTGCCAGCAGCCGGGACAGGGGAGATACGCAGTATTTT. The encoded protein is CASSRDRGDTQYF.